This is a list of T cell receptor beta chains from one sample in a study of cytomegalovirus exposure and HLA in healthy donors. Assay: immunoSEQ multiplex PCR; the TCRdb copy retains only in-frame clones and omits some. Of 150,000 or so clones in the sample, approximately 84% were seen once. The sample comprised PBMCs. The receptors were gathered from a woman between 45 and 60 years old in good health and CMV-seropositive. Each CDR3 is given with its conserved first and last residue. A D gene is named only where the DNA matches it firmly. Clone size is not always given. Where it is, it says once, few, many or a class for expanded clones.

NA	TRBV4-1	TRBJ2-4	NA	TGCGCCAGCAGCCAACCCCTGGGACACTCGAAAAACATTCAGTACTTC	CASSQPLGHSKNIQYF
NA	TRBV21-1	TRBJ2-1	NA	TGTGCCAGCAGCCAACTAGCGGGAAATGAGCAGTTCTTC	CASSQLAGNEQFF
once	TRBV4-1	TRBJ2-7	NA	TGCGCCAGCAGCCAATATGGTCCGGGTGGCTACGAGCAGTACTTC	CASSQYGPGGYEQYF
NA	TRBV5-1	TRBJ2-5	TRBD2	TGCGCCAGCAGCTCGGGACTAGCGGGAGGACCGGGTCAGACCCAGTACTTC	CASSSGLAGGPGQTQYF
NA	TRBV7-2	TRBJ2-5	TRBD2	TGTGCCAGCAGCTTAGCCCTAGCGGGGGTTGAGACCCAGTACTTC	CASSLALAGVETQYF
few	TRBV30	TRBJ2-7	TRBD1	TGTGCCTTGGGGGGACAGGGCTACGAGCAGTACTTC	CALGGQGYEQYF
NA	TRBV15	TRBJ2-1	NA	TGTGCCACCAGCAGAGATCCCCGCCCAGAAAAGGAGCAGTTCTTC	CATSRDPRPEKEQFF
NA	TRBV7-2	TRBJ2-3	NA	TGTGCCAGCAGCTTATTCCGTCCTAGTTCGTTTAGCACAGATACGCAGTATTTT	CASSLFRPSSFSTDTQYF
NA	TRBV5-4	TRBJ1-1	NA	TGTGCCAGCAGCTTGGGCAGGGTAGCATCTGAAGCTTTCTTT	CASSLGRVASEAFF
few	TRBV4-3	TRBJ2-7	NA	TGCGCCAGCAGCCAAGATCTGGCTGCCATTAAATACGAGCAGTACTTC	CASSQDLAAIKYEQYF